The 18 T cell receptor beta chains in this list originate from one sample, sequenced in a study of identical twins. TCRdb processed the 5' RACE reads anew with MiXCR; each CDR3 protein has one entry. The sample carries approximately 700,000 distinct CDR3 sequences, roughly 18% recorded once. This sample was shared with a second study, whose subject was T cells expressing NK-cell markers.

Sequencing was carried out using PBMCs. The receptors derive from a woman under 30 in good health.

The chain has TRBV6-1 and TRBJ1-2; D is possibly TRBD1 (5 bases). V dropped 4 bases and J dropped 2 bases, with 14 bases sitting between them. There are 15 residues in the CDR3. The germline gives CDR1 MNHNS, CDR2 SASEGT. The CDR3 nucleotides read TGTGCCAGCAGTGGGGGGGGTGCGGGCAACTATGGCTACACCTTC. Translated, it gives CASSGGGAGNYGYTF.

V is TRBV20-1 and J is TRBJ2-7; tentatively, D is TRBD1 (5 bases). Germline CDR1 and CDR2: DFQATT and SNEGSKA (reference sequence). V gave up 2 bases and J gave up 4 bases, with 12 bases separating them. The CDR3 covers 13 residues. The CDR3 reads CSARQGMRYEQYF. Here the CDR3 DNA reads TGCAGTGCTAGACAGGGCATGCGTTACGAGCAGTACTTC.

The gene calls are TRBV5-5 and TRBJ1-6; no clear D gene. CDR1 and CDR2 (germline): SGHKS, YYEKEE (reference sequence). The CDR3 covers 14 residues. Trimming cost V 4 bases and J 9 bases, with 14 bases left between them. The DNA of the CDR3 is TGTGCCAGCAGCCAAACAGTGACGGGTTCACCCCTCCACTTT. Translating it yields CASSQTVTGSPLHF. Using reference TRBV5-5 and TRBJ1-6 for the parts outside the CDR3, the full variable domain is DAGVTQSPTHLIKTRGQQVTLRCSPISGHKSVSWYQQVLGQGPQFIFQYYEKEERGRGNFPDRFSARQFPNYSSELNVNALLLGDSALYLCASSQTVTGSPLHFGNGTRLTVT.

The V and J genes are TRBV15 and TRBJ2-6, with D uncertain. V dropped 5 bases and J dropped 4 bases, with 15 bases sitting between them. CDR1 is LNHNV, CDR2 YYDKDF, per germline (reference sequence). The CDR3 covers 16 residues. The CDR3 nucleotides are TGTGCCACCAGCCACCACGTTCAGAGGGGGGCCAACGTCCTGACTTTC. Amino acids: CATSHHVQRGANVLTF.

This clonotype was recorded many times. The chain employs TRBV12-3 or TRBV12-4 and TRBJ1-2; D unclear. The V gene lost 11 bases and the J gene lost 4 bases, with 8 bases spanning the gap. The CDR3 has 10 residues. The CDR3 loop reads CARRFYGYTF. CDR3 nucleotides: TGTGCCCGCCGCTTCTATGGCTACACCTTC.

In its sample, this clonotype was seen a few times. V usage is TRBV12-3 or TRBV12-4 and J usage is TRBJ2-2; TRBD2 matches 8 bases. CDR3 length equals 16 residues. The ends lost 7 bases at V and 7 bases at J; junction bases unmatched: 14. The CDR3 nucleotides are TGTGCCAGCATCCCGGGCGATGCGGGAGGCATCGGGGAGCTGTTTTTT. This sequence encodes CASIPGDAGGIGELFF.

This chain joins TRBV5-5 and TRBJ2-7, with unresolved D. Trimming removed 1 base at V and 3 bases at J, with 11 bases between. This CDR3 comprises 14 residues. The germline gives CDR1 SGHKS, CDR2 YYEKEE (reference sequence). The CDR3 sequence: CASSLWVSSYEQYF. DNA for the CDR3: TGTGCCAGCAGCTTGTGGGTTAGCAGCTACGAGCAGTACTTC.

This sequence joins TRBV24-1 and TRBJ2-3, with D perhaps matching TRBD1 (5 bases). Germline loops: CDR1 KGHDR, CDR2 SFDVKD. Trimming took off 1 base at V and 4 bases at J, with 8 bases between the two ends. The CDR3 has 14 amino acids. Here the CDR3 reads CATSDLRGPDTQYF. CDR3 DNA sequence: TGTGCCACCAGTGATTTAAGGGGTCCAGATACGCAGTATTTT.

CDR3 sequence reads: CSAHPYSAGGLSNEQFF. In DNA, the CDR3 is TGCAGTGCCCACCCCTATAGTGCGGGAGGGCTCAGTAATGAGCAGTTCTTC. The rearrangement links TRBV20-1 to TRBJ2-1, with 9 bases fitting TRBD2. The ends lost 6 bases at V and 7 bases at J; junction bases unmatched: 19. Looked up from germline, CDR1 is DFQATT and CDR2 is SNEGSKA (reference sequence). This CDR3 region has 17 residues.

This chain links TRBV4-3 with TRBJ2-3; 8 positions match TRBD2. The CDR3 contains 20 residues. The V and J ends lost 2 bases and 5 bases, in that order; junction bases with no gene match: 21. Germline V gene lookup returns CDR1 LGHNA and CDR2 YSLEER. In DNA form, the CDR3 reads TGCGCCAGCAGCCAAAAAAGGCCCGGGGGGGGAGCGGGAGTGCAAGATACGCAGTATTTT. Translation gives CASSQKRPGGGAGVQDTQYF.

This chain uses TRBV12-5 with TRBJ2-3; maybe TRBD1 (5 bases). Trimming shortened V by 5 bases and J by 2 bases, and 11 bases separated the two germline ends. Germline V CDR1 and CDR2: LGHNT, FRNRAP. This CDR3 spans 14 amino acids. CDR3 coding DNA: TGTGCTAGTGGTCTCCCGGACAACACAGATACGCAGTATTTT. Translating gives CASGLPDNTDTQYF. The complete variable domain, with remaining parts taken from reference TRBV12-5 and TRBJ2-3, reads DARVTQTPRHKVTEMGQEVTMRCQPILGHNTVFWYRQTMMQGLELLAYFRNRAPLDDSGMPKDRFSAEMPDATLATLKIQPSEPRDSAVYFCASGLPDNTDTQYFGPGTRLTVL.

This clonotype was seen only a few times. The DNA of the CDR3 is TGTGCCAGCAGCGTGTCACAGGGACCACCCCTCCACTTT. The encoded protein is CASSVSQGPPLHF. The J gene is TRBJ1-6, the V gene TRBV9, with D possibly being TRBD1 (6 bases). Germline V gene sequence: CDR1 SGDLS, CDR2 YYNGEE. The CDR3 loop spans 13 amino acids. Trimming removed 2 bases at V and 11 bases at J, with 11 bases between.

This clonotype was seen only a few times. This chain uses TRBV7-2 with TRBJ1-5; possibly TRBD1 for D (5 bases). CDR1 is SGHTA and CDR2 is FQGNSA in the germline V gene. Deletions cut 2 bases from V and 7 bases from J, with 15 bases between. The CDR3 consists of 15 residues. The CDR3, as DNA: TGTGCCAGCAGCTTATCAGGGTCAATATGGCAGCCCCAGCATTTT. Its translation is CASSLSGSIWQPQHF.

This clonotype was seen more than once but under ten times. The genes are TRBV10-3 and TRBJ2-7, with 12 bases fitting TRBD2. V dropped 5 bases and J dropped 6; count of bases not matched to a gene: 5. The CDR3 has 14 amino acids. In germline, CDR1 is ENHRY, CDR2 SYGVKD. The CDR3 sequence is CAISLTSGGAEQYF. CDR3 nucleotide sequence: TGTGCCATCAGTTTGACTAGCGGGGGAGCCGAGCAGTACTTC.

This clonotype has just a few counts. This chain links TRBV5-1 with TRBJ2-1, with TRBD1 identical over 11 bases. Germline V gene sequence: CDR1 SGHRS, CDR2 YFSETQ. The CDR3 has 14 amino acids. After removal of 9 bases from V and 10 bases from J, the junction contained 12 bases not matched to a gene. The CDR3: CATAPGQGEWEQFF. The DNA for the CDR3 is TGCGCCACCGCACCGGGACAGGGGGAGTGGGAGCAGTTCTTC.

The chain links TRBV5-1 to TRBJ2-5; D tentatively reads TRBD1 or TRBD2 (5 bases each). CDR3 length: 14 amino acids. Trimming left V 4 bases short and J 1 base short, with 11 bases between. The germline CDR1 and CDR2 sequences are SGHRS and YFSETQ. The CDR3 bases are TGCGCCAGCAGCCCCGGGGCAGTCCAAGAGACCCAGTACTTC. Protein: CASSPGAVQETQYF.

This clonotype was observed a few times. The chain carries TRBV10-3 and TRBJ2-7; no reliable D call. V lost 0 bases, J lost 4 bases, and 10 bases lay in between. The CDR3 extends over 14 amino acids. CDR1 is ENHRY and CDR2 is SYGVKD in the germline V gene. The CDR3 loop is CAISESAGRYEQYF. CDR3 in DNA: TGTGCCATCAGTGAGTCGGCCGGACGATACGAGCAGTACTTC.

This clonotype has a single count. CDR3 DNA: TGTGCCAGCAGCCAAGGGGCGGCCCTGGGGCGCAATGAGCAGTTCTTC. Its protein product is CASSQGAALGRNEQFF. The V call is TRBV3-1, the J call TRBJ2-1; TRBD1 is a possible D gene (5 bases). Germline V gives CDR1 LGHDT, CDR2 YNNKEL (reference sequence). This CDR3 region has 16 residues. The V end lost 1 base, the J end lost 6 bases, and 16 bases lay between the germline ends.